This T cell receptor beta chain was retrieved from a study of T cell changes during pregnancy in multiple sclerosis. Assay used: immunoSEQ multiplex PCR; TCRdb lists only in-frame clones, some missing. The table shows fewer than 40,000 clones, with 94% occurring only once. CDR3 length: 13 residues. V lost 8 bases and J lost 2; bases outside the gene matches: 2. The germline V gene has CDR1 MNHEY and CDR2 SVGAGI. The chain links TRBV6-5 to TRBJ1-2, with 10 nucleotides matching TRBD1. The sample in question was CD4+ T cells from peripheral blood mononuclear cells, obtained after pregnancy. The TCR comes from a female donor with multiple sclerosis, enrolled in a pregnancy study. The CDR3 region has the DNA TGTGCCAGCCGGACAGGGGGAAACTATGGCTACACCTTC. Translation gives CASRTGGNYGYTF.